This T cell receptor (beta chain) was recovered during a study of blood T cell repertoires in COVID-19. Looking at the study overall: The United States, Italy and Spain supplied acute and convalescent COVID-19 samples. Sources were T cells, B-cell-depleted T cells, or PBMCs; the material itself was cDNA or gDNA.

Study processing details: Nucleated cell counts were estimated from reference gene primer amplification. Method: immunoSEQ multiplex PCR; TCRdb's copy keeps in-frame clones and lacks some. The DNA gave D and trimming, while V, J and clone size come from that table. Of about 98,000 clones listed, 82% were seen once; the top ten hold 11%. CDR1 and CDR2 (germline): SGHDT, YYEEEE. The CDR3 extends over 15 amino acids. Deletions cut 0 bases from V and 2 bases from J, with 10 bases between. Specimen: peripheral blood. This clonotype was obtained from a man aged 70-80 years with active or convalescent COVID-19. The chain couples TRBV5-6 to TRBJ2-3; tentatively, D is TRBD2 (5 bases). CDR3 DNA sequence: TGTGCCAGCAGCTTGGGTACGGGGTACACAGATACGCAGTATTTT. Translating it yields CASSLGTGYTDTQYF.